Listed here are 8 T cell receptor beta chains from one sample, sequenced in a study of identical twins. TCRdb independently ran MiXCR on the 5' RACE reads; one entry per CDR3 protein. Of hundreds of thousands of distinct CDR3 sequences in the sample, around 9.7% were seen once. Separately, the same data were catalogued under a study of yellow fever vaccine responses in identical twins.

Sequencing was done on a sample of CD8+ T cells sorted from blood. These receptor sequences come from a woman between 18 and 29 years old in good health.

This clonotype was found a few times. This chain connects TRBV29-1 to TRBJ2-1; TRBD1 agrees at 8 bases. Germline V gene data show CDR1 as SQVTM and CDR2 as ANQGSEA. CDR3 length: 14 amino acids. V dropped 7 bases and J dropped 3; count of bases not matched to a gene: 8. The DNA of the CDR3 is TGCAGCGGTGAGACAGGGGCCAACTACAATGAGCAGTTCTTC. Encoded protein: CSGETGANYNEQFF.

This clonotype was found a few times. The chain carries TRBV4-3 and TRBJ2-6; tentative D call: TRBD1 (5 bases). CDR1 is LGHNA, CDR2 YSLEER, per germline. The CDR3 consists of 18 residues. The V gene lost 0 bases and the J gene lost 2 bases, with 14 bases spanning the gap. The chain's CDR3 is CASSQDNSGIPGANVLTF. For the CDR3, the DNA is TGCGCCAGCAGCCAAGATAACTCAGGGATACCTGGGGCCAACGTCCTGACTTTC.

The sample holds many counts of this clonotype. The rearrangement links TRBV9 to TRBJ1-5; D possibly corresponds to TRBD1 (6 bases). The CDR3 covers 13 residues. Germline V gives CDR1 SGDLS, CDR2 YYNGEE. The V gene lost 3 bases and the J gene lost 5 bases, with 9 bases spanning the gap. The CDR3 bases are TGTGCCAGCAGCGCTAGGGGGGATCAGCCCCAGCATTTT. It encodes CASSARGDQPQHF.

This clonotype showed up just a few times. The chain carries TRBV7-9 and TRBJ2-1; tentative D call: TRBD2 (5 bases). V was clipped by 9 bases and J by 5 bases, with 17 bases between them. The length of the CDR3 is 14 residues. Per the germline V gene, CDR1 is SEHNR and CDR2 is FQNEAQ (reference sequence). The CDR3 here is CASSSPMGDNEQFF. Written as DNA, the CDR3 is TGTGCCAGTTCTAGCCCCATGGGAGACAATGAGCAGTTCTTC. Combining the CDR3 with reference TRBV7-9 and TRBJ2-1 gives the whole variable domain DTGVSQNPRHKITKRGQNVTFRCDPISEHNRLYWYRQTLGQGPEFLTYFQNEAQLEKSRLLSDRFSAERPKGSFSTLEIQRTEQGDSAMYLCASSSPMGDNEQFFGPGTRLTVL.

This clonotype was recorded many times. The genes are TRBV7-9 and TRBJ2-7; D call uncertain. V lost 5 bases, J lost 4 bases, and 12 bases lay in between. CDR1 and CDR2 from the germline V gene are SEHNR and FQNEAQ (reference sequence). The CDR3 extends over 13 amino acids. The CDR3 sequence is CASSSLEDYEQYF. CDR3 nucleotides: TGTGCCAGCAGCAGCTTAGAGGATTACGAGCAGTACTTC.

This clonotype has just a few counts. This chain connects TRBV6-6 to TRBJ2-5; no clear D. This CDR3 has 12 amino acids. Trimming took 7 bases from V and 0 from J, leaving 6 bases between them. CDR1 and CDR2 from the germline V gene are MNHNY and SVGAGI (reference sequence). CDR3 sequence: CASIDNQETQYF. The CDR3 DNA reads TGTGCCAGCATAGACAACCAAGAGACCCAGTACTTC.

This clonotype has only a few counts. The chain carries TRBV30 and TRBJ1-5; D is possibly TRBD1 (6 bases). CDR1 is GTSNPN, CDR2 SVGIG, per germline (reference sequence). This CDR3 contains 14 residues. V was cut by 2 bases and J by 3 bases, with 11 bases left in between. CDR3 protein: CAWSLGGDNQPQHF. Here the CDR3 DNA reads TGTGCCTGGAGTCTAGGGGGGGACAATCAGCCCCAGCATTTT.

This chain joins TRBV10-3 and TRBJ2-3, with 8 bases that match TRBD2. V was pared by 7 bases and J by 2 bases, with 8 bases of the junction left unmatched. The CDR3 consists of 15 residues. Per the germline V gene, CDR1 is ENHRY and CDR2 is SYGVKD. The CDR3 DNA sequence: TGTGCCATCATGCCAGCGGGGGCGCTCACAGATACGCAGTATTTT. This gives the protein CAIMPAGALTDTQYF.